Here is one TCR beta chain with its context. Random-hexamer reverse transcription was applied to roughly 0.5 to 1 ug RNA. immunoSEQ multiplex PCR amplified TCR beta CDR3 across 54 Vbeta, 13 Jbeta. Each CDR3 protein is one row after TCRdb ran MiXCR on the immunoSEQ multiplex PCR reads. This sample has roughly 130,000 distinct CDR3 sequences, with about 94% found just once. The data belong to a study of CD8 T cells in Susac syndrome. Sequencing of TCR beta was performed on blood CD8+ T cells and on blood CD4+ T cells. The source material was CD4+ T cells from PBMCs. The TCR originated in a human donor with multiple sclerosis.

The CDR3 protein is CASSLVGFEQYF. CDR3 DNA: TGTGCCAGCAGCTTAGTCGGGTTCGAGCAGTACTTC. The chain uses TRBV7-9 and TRBJ2-7; D uncertain. Germline lookup yields CDR1 SEHNR and CDR2 FQNEAQ (reference sequence). Trimming shortened V by 1 base and J by 6 bases, and 7 bases separated the two germline ends. CDR3 length: 12 residues.